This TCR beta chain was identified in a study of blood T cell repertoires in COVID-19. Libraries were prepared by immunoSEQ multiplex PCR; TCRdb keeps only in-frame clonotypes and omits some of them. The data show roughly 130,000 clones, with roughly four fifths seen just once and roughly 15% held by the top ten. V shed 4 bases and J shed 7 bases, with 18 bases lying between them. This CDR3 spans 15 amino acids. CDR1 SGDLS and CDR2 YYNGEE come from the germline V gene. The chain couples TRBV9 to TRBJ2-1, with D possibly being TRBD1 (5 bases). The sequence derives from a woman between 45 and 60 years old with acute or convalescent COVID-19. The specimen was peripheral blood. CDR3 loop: CASSPRTPIWNEQFF. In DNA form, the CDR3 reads TGTGCCAGCAGCCCTAGGACACCGATCTGGAATGAGCAGTTCTTC.